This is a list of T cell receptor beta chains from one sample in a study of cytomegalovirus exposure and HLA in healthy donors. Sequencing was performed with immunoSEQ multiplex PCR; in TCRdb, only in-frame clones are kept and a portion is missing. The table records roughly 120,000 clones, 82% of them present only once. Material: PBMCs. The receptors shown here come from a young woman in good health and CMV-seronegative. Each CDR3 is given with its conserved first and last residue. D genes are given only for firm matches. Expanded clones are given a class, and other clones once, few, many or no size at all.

TGTGCCAGCAGCTTAGGCGGGGTTAATCAGCCCCAGCATTTT CASSLGGVNQPQHF TRBJ1-5 - TRBV11-3 -
TGTGCCAGCGAACCCGGGGACAGGGGGGATCAGCCCCAGCATTTT CASEPGDRGDQPQHF TRBJ1-5 TRBD1 TRBV6-6 -
TGTGCCAGCAGCTCGAGGACTAGGGAAGGGGGGGAGACCCAGTACTTC CASSSRTREGGETQYF TRBJ2-5 - TRBV4-2 -
TGTGCCAGCAGCTTCAAGGGGGGGACAGGGGGTGACTATGGCTACACCTTC CASSFKGGTGGDYGYTF TRBJ1-2 TRBD1 TRBV7-9 -
TGCGCCAGCCTCTACAGCGGGGGGGGAGGTAACACCGGGGAGCTGTTTTTT CASLYSGGGGNTGELFF TRBJ2-2 TRBD2 TRBV5-1 -
TGTGCCAGTAAGAAGGTGACAGGACAGAATCAGCCCCAGCATTTT CASKKVTGQNQPQHF TRBJ1-5 - TRBV19 -
TGTGCCAGCAGTTTTCGGCGAGGGAAACCTGAAGCTTTCTTT CASSFRRGKPEAFF TRBJ1-1 - TRBV28 -
TGTGCCAGCTCGGAAGCGGGACAAGCAGAGACCCAGTACTTC CASSEAGQAETQYF TRBJ2-5 - TRBV18 -
TGCAGCGTTCCCGGACAGGGCGAGGGCTATGGCTACACCTTC CSVPGQGEGYGYTF TRBJ1-2 TRBD1 TRBV29-1 once
TGTGCCAGCAGTTACTCTCGAGCCTCTAATGAAAAACTGTTTTTT CASSYSRASNEKLFF TRBJ1-4 - TRBV6-5 once
TGTGCCAGCAGCGTGGGACAGGGGGCGATATGGGAGACCCAGTACTTC CASSVGQGAIWETQYF TRBJ2-5 TRBD1 TRBV5-4 -
TGTGCCAGCAGCTTAGGGGGGACGGGGCGCGGGGACGGCTACACCTTC CASSLGGTGRGDGYTF TRBJ1-2 - TRBV7-2 once
TGTGCCAGCAAACTTATAGAGGGGGCTTACTATGGCTACACCTTC CASKLIEGAYYGYTF TRBJ1-2 TRBD1 TRBV2 -
TGCAGGGTGGCCCCTGGGACAGCTAACAATGAGCAGTTCTTC CRVAPGTANNEQFF TRBJ2-1 TRBD1 TRBV29-1 -
TGTGCCAGCAGCTCTTACAGGGTTATGAACACTGAAGCTTTCTTT CASSSYRVMNTEAFF TRBJ1-1 - TRBV7-2 few
TGTGCCACCAGCAGAGAGGCAGGGCCCTATGGCTACACCTTC CATSREAGPYGYTF TRBJ1-2 - TRBV15 -
TGTGCCAGCAGTTTGGTGGGGGCGGGAAACACCATATATTTT CASSLVGAGNTIYF TRBJ1-3 - TRBV5-6 -
TGTGCCAGCAGCTCGAGGGCAGGGGCCGGTGGCTACACCTTC CASSSRAGAGGYTF TRBJ1-2 - TRBV7-9 once
TGTGCCAGCAACTCGGGACAGGGTTATGGCTACACCTTC CASNSGQGYGYTF TRBJ1-2 TRBD1 TRBV28 -
TGTGCCAGCAGTTCTGGGGGCGCTGGGGAAAAACTGTTTTTT CASSSGGAGEKLFF TRBJ1-4 - TRBV28 once
TGCGCCAGCAGCTCAGTCGACAGGAGCTATGGCTACACCTTC CASSSVDRSYGYTF TRBJ1-2 - TRBV5-1 once
TGTGCCAGCGGGGCTGGACTAGCGGGAGTCAATGAGCAGTTCTTC CASGAGLAGVNEQFF TRBJ2-1 TRBD2 TRBV6-1 -
TGTGCCAGCAGTTCCACTACGGGGGGCCTATACGATGAGCAGCTCTTC CASSSTTGGLYDEQLF TRBJ2-1 - TRBV27 -